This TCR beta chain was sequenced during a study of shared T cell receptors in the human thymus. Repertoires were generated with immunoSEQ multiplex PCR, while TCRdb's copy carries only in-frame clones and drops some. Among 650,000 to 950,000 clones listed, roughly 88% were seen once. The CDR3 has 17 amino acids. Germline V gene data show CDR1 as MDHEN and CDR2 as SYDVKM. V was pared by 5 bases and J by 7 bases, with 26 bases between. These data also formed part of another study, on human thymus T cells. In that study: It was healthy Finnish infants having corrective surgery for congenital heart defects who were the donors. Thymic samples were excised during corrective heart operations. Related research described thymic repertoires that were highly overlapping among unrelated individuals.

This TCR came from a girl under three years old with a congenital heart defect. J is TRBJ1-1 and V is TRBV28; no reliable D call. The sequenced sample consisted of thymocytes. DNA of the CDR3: TGTGCCAGCAGTACTGTGGTGAACATTCGGGTTGGAAATGAAGCTTTCTTT. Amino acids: CASSTVVNIRVGNEAFF. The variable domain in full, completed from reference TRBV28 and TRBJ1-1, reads DVKVTQSSRYLVKRTGEKVFLECVQDMDHENMFWYRQDPGLGLRLIYFSYDVKMKEKGDIPEGYSVSREKKERFSLILESASTNQTSMYLCASSTVVNIRVGNEAFFGQGTRLTVV.